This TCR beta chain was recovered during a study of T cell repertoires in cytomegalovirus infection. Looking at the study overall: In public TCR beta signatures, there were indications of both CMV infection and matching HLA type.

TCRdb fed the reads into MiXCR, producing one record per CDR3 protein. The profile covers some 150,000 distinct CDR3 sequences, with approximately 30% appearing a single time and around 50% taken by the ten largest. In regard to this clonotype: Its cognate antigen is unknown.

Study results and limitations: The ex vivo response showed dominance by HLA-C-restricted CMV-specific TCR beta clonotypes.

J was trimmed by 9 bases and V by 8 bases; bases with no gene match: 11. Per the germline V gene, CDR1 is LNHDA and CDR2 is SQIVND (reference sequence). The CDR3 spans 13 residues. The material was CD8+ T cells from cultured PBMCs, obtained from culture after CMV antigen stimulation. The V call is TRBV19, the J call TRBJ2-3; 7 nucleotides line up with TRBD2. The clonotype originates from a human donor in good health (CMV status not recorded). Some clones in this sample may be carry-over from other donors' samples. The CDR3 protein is CASEAGRMGTQYF. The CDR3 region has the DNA TGTGCCAGTGAAGCGGGGCGCATGGGCACGCAGTATTTT. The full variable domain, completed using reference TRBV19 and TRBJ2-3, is DGGITQSPKYLFRKEGQNVTLSCEQNLNHDAMYWYRQDPGQGLRLIYYSQIVNDFQKGDIAEGYSVSREKKESFPLTVTSAQKNPTAFYLCASEAGRMGTQYFGPGTRLTVL.